Below, 14 T cell receptor beta chains from the same sample are listed, as sequenced in a study of cytomegalovirus exposure and HLA in healthy donors. The PCR employed 60 Vbeta primers together with 13 Jbeta primers. Using immunoSEQ multiplex PCR, the repertoire was profiled, and TCRdb retains in-frame clones only, with some absent. This sample has 120,000 to 150,000 clones, with around 80% found just once. Sequencing was carried out using PBMCs. Receptors originate from a woman aged 40 to 50 in good health and CMV-seropositive.

V is TRBV6-5 and J is TRBJ1-1, with TRBD1 as a possible D gene (5 bases). V gave up 1 base and J gave up 8 bases, with 17 bases separating them. This CDR3 is built from 15 residues. Germline V gene sequence: CDR1 MNHEY, CDR2 SVGAGI. Written as DNA, the CDR3 is TGTGCCAGCAGTTACTGGGAACGGGGCCGGGAGGAAGCTTTCTTT. Its translation: CASSYWERGREEAFF.

The rearrangement joins TRBV28 to TRBJ1-1; 9 nucleotides agree with TRBD1. CDR1 is MDHEN, CDR2 SYDVKM, per germline. This CDR3 region has 14 residues. The V segment lost 4 bases and the J segment 5 bases; nucleotides outside the gene matches: 5. DNA of the CDR3: TGTGCCAGCAGTTCCCCCGGGACAGGGACTGAAGCTTTCTTT. Translated: CASSSPGTGTEAFF. Based on the CDR3 plus reference TRBV28 and TRBJ1-1, the full variable domain is DVKVTQSSRYLVKRTGEKVFLECVQDMDHENMFWYRQDPGLGLRLIYFSYDVKMKEKGDIPEGYSVSREKKERFSLILESASTNQTSMYLCASSSPGTGTEAFFGQGTRLTVV.

The J gene is TRBJ1-1, the V gene TRBV19; TRBD1 is a possible D gene (6 bases). The CDR3 spans 12 residues. The ends were cut back, 5 bases at V and 4 bases at J, with 8 bases in the middle. Germline V lookup: CDR1 LNHDA, CDR2 SQIVND (reference sequence). CDR3 residues: CASSVQGTEAFF. In DNA, the CDR3 is TGTGCCAGTAGTGTACAGGGCACTGAAGCTTTCTTT.

In its sample, this clone was seen a few times. The chain recombines TRBV11-2 with TRBJ1-1; maybe TRBD1 (6 bases). The CDR3 extends over 14 amino acids. Trimming stripped 4 bases from V and 4 bases from J, with 13 bases between. CDR1 and CDR2 (germline): SGHAT, FQNNGV. The DNA for the CDR3 is TGTGCCAGCAGCTCAGCGGGACAACTCACTGAAGCTTTCTTT. It translates to CASSSAGQLTEAFF.

This rearrangement joins TRBV19 to TRBJ2-2; D is perhaps TRBD2 (6 bases). This CDR3 spans 15 amino acids. The ends were cut back, 3 bases at V and 2 bases at J, with 10 bases in the middle. Germline CDR1 LNHDA, CDR2 SQIVND (reference sequence). The chain's CDR3 is CASSMVAANTGELFF. The CDR3 region has the DNA TGTGCCAGTAGTATGGTAGCGGCAAACACCGGGGAGCTGTTTTTT. Supplemented by reference TRBV19 and TRBJ2-2, the full variable domain reads DGGITQSPKYLFRKEGQNVTLSCEQNLNHDAMYWYRQDPGQGLRLIYYSQIVNDFQKGDIAEGYSVSREKKESFPLTVTSAQKNPTAFYLCASSMVAANTGELFFGEGSRLTVL.

The chain links TRBV4-2 to TRBJ1-3; the D gene is possibly TRBD1 (6 bases). CDR1 LGHNA and CDR2 YNFKEQ come from the germline V gene. V was trimmed by 0 bases and J by 0 bases, leaving 15 bases between them. CDR3 length equals 18 residues. CDR3 nucleotide sequence: TGTGCCAGCAGCCAAGAGGACCCTCGGACAGCCTCTGGAAACACCATATATTTT. Translated, it gives CASSQEDPRTASGNTIYF.

This chain joins TRBV10-3 and TRBJ2-3; TRBD2 matches at 8 bases. This CDR3 spans 15 amino acids. Germline V lookup: CDR1 ENHRY, CDR2 SYGVKD. The V and J ends lost 4 bases and 5 bases, in that order; junction bases with no gene match: 8. For the CDR3, the DNA is TGTGCCATCAGTGGGCGGGAGGCGGGAGAAGATACGCAGTATTTT. Translated: CAISGREAGEDTQYF.

The chain employs TRBV7-9 and TRBJ2-5, with 7 nucleotides matching TRBD2. The J call may be wrong; the DNA end is better matched by TRBJ2-7. Per the germline V gene, CDR1 is SEHNR and CDR2 is FQNEAQ (reference sequence). The length of the CDR3 is 17 residues. The CDR3 DNA is TGTGCCAGCAGCCTAGTCCCAAGAGCGGGGCGAAGCTACGAGCAGTACTTC. Translating gives CASSLVPRAGRSYEQYF.

This clone was observed a single time. V gene TRBV6-4 combines with J gene TRBJ2-2, with a tentative D call TRBD2 (5 bases). V was cut by 5 bases and J by 6 bases, with 10 bases left in between. CDR1 and CDR2 from the germline V gene are MRHNA and SNTAGT. CDR3 length: 13 residues. The chain's CDR3 is CASSNGEAGELFF. For the CDR3, the DNA is TGTGCCAGCAGTAACGGGGAAGCCGGGGAGCTGTTTTTT.

Concerning this clone itself: Just one base apart from a much larger clone, this may be a read error. The J gene is TRBJ2-5, the V gene TRBV5-1; tentative D call: TRBD2 (5 bases). This CDR3 contains 15 residues. V was clipped by 0 bases and J by 5 bases, with 14 bases between them. CDR1 is SGHRS, CDR2 YFSETQ, per germline. CDR3 bases: TGCGCCAGCAGCTTGGCTTCGGGCTCGGGGGAGACCCAGTACTTC. Protein product: CASSLASGSGETQYF.

This rearrangement joins TRBV7-3 to TRBJ2-1, with 12 bases matching TRBD2. Trimming removed 5 bases from V and 3 bases from J; junction bases left unmatched: 5. This CDR3 spans 16 amino acids. The germline V gene encodes CDR1 SGHTA and CDR2 FQGTGA. CDR3 sequence: CASSPGTSGFYNEQFF. Here the CDR3 DNA reads TGTGCCAGCAGCCCAGGGACTAGCGGGTTCTACAATGAGCAGTTCTTC. The entire variable domain, with the rest obtained from reference TRBV7-3 and TRBJ2-1, is as follows: GAGVSQTPSNKVTEKGKYVELRCDPISGHTALYWYRQSLGQGPEFLIYFQGTGAADDSGLPNDRFFAVRPEGSVSTLKIQRTERGDSAVYLCASSPGTSGFYNEQFFGPGTRLTVL.

This sequence joins TRBV19 and TRBJ1-2; D perhaps matches TRBD1 (5 bases). The V and J ends lost 6 bases and 3 bases respectively, with 14 bases between them. From germline, CDR1 is LNHDA and CDR2 SQIVND (reference sequence). The CDR3 runs to 14 residues. The CDR3 DNA reads as TGTGCCAGTAGGCCTTCGGGGGTTTACTATGGCTACACCTTC. As protein: CASRPSGVYYGYTF.

This clone was observed a single time. The rearrangement links TRBV6-1 to TRBJ1-4; no firm D call. This CDR3 region has 12 residues. Germline V gene data show CDR1 as MNHNS and CDR2 as SASEGT. V lost 4 bases and J 11 bases, leaving 11 bases between the germline ends. The CDR3 is CASSGGPGKLFF. In nucleotides, the CDR3 is TGTGCCAGCAGTGGAGGACCGGGGAAACTGTTTTTT.

This clone occurred a few times. V is TRBV7-3 and J is TRBJ2-2; TRBD2 might be the D (6 bases). Germline V gene sequence: CDR1 SGHTA, CDR2 FQGTGA. The CDR3 loop spans 15 amino acids. V lost 5 bases, J lost 7 bases, and 17 bases lay in between. CDR3 protein: CASSLVLDGSGELFF. The CDR3 DNA follows: TGTGCCAGCAGCCTAGTCCTAGACGGGAGCGGGGAGCTGTTTTTT.